Following are 28 T cell receptor beta chains from one sample sequenced in a study of early T cells in non-severe SARS-CoV-2 infection. TCRdb itself ran the 5' RACE reads through MiXCR, one entry per CDR3 protein. The data hold tens of thousands of distinct CDR3 sequences, with 12% observed a single time. Specimen: whole blood. The source is an adult who was a healthcare worker with PCR-confirmed SARS-CoV-2 infection or an uninfected control (not recorded which).

V and J are TRBV3-1 and TRBJ2-2; weak D call: TRBD1 (6 bases). V lost 5 bases and J 5 bases, leaving 15 bases between the germline ends. There are 15 residues in the CDR3. The germline gives CDR1 LGHDT, CDR2 YNNKEL (reference sequence). CDR3 in amino acids: CASSGGLPGTGELFF. The DNA for the CDR3 is TGTGCCAGCAGCGGGGGCCTGCCTGGGACCGGGGAGCTGTTTTTT.

This clonotype was counted ten times or more. In nucleotides, the CDR3 is TGCAGTGCTAGAGATAAGCCCATTCGCGCTGAAAAACTGTTTTTT. Translation gives CSARDKPIRAEKLFF. The chain uses TRBV20-1 and TRBJ1-4; D not certain. Germline V lookup: CDR1 DFQATT, CDR2 SNEGSKA (reference sequence). V shed 0 bases and J shed 7 bases, with 15 bases lying between them. The CDR3 spans 15 residues.

This clonotype has ten or more counts. The chain uses TRBV7-6 and TRBJ2-3; D unclear. Trimming cost V 4 bases and J 5 bases, with 10 bases left between them. Germline CDR1 reads SGHVS; CDR2 reads FNYEAQ. This CDR3 spans 13 amino acids. The CDR3 here is CASSWGSRDTQYF. The DNA of the CDR3 is TGTGCCAGCAGCTGGGGTTCACGAGATACGCAGTATTTT.

The sample holds a few counts of this clonotype. The chain carries TRBV7-2 and TRBJ2-3, with no clear D. CDR1 and CDR2 from the germline V gene are SGHTA and FQGNSA. V dropped 4 bases and J dropped 3 bases, with 8 bases sitting between them. This CDR3 region has 13 residues. The DNA of the CDR3 is TGTGCCAGCAGCTCCCTCAGAACAGATACGCAGTATTTT. Translated: CASSSLRTDTQYF.

This clonotype occurred many times. This chain uses TRBV11-2 with TRBJ1-2; D is possibly TRBD1 (5 bases). CDR1 and CDR2 (germline): SGHAT, FQNNGV. Trimming pared 1 base from V and 7 bases from J, leaving 13 bases between. The CDR3 runs to 14 residues. Here the CDR3 reads CASSLVLGQAGYTF. DNA for the CDR3: TGTGCCAGCAGCTTAGTATTGGGGCAGGCTGGCTACACCTTC.

This clonotype was seen at least ten times. CDR3 coding DNA: TGCGCCAGCAGCCAAGAGGAGTGGCAAGAGACCCAGTACTTC. Amino acid sequence: CASSQEEWQETQYF. The V call is TRBV4-3, the J call TRBJ2-5; the D is unclear. Looked up from germline, CDR1 is LGHNA and CDR2 is YSLEER. V lost 0 bases, J lost 2 bases, and 7 bases lay in between. The CDR3 contains 14 residues.

J is TRBJ2-2 and V is TRBV7-9, with D perhaps being TRBD1 or TRBD2 (6 bases each). CDR1 and CDR2 (germline): SEHNR, FQNEAQ (reference sequence). Trimming removed 3 bases at V and 4 bases at J, with 9 bases between. The CDR3 extends over 14 amino acids. CDR3 nucleotide sequence: TGTGCCAGCAGCTTGAGGGGGGCCACCGGGGAGCTGTTTTTT. This translates into CASSLRGATGELFF. Variable domain in full (rest from reference TRBV7-9 and TRBJ2-2): DTGVSQNPRHKITKRGQNVTFRCDPISEHNRLYWYRQTLGQGPEFLTYFQNEAQLEKSRLLSDRFSAERPKGSFSTLEIQRTEQGDSAMYLCASSLRGATGELFFGEGSRLTVL.

This clonotype was recorded a few times. The chain links TRBV6-1 to TRBJ2-1; 7 nucleotides match TRBD1. Germline lookup yields CDR1 MNHNS and CDR2 SASEGT. Trimming took 5 bases from V and 2 from J; bases not matched to a gene: 6. The CDR3 covers 15 residues. The CDR3 protein is CASSNDRVTYNEQFF. Here the CDR3 DNA reads TGTGCCAGCAGTAACGACAGGGTCACCTACAATGAGCAGTTCTTC.

Remarks on this clonotype: Possible read error: a much larger clone is one base away. The V and J genes are TRBV30 and TRBJ2-1; D is ambiguous. V was trimmed by 2 bases and J by 7 bases, leaving 6 bases between them. The CDR3 is 11 residues long. Germline V lookup: CDR1 GTSNPN, CDR2 SVGIG (reference sequence). CDR3 protein: CAWSFVNEQFF. The CDR3, as DNA: TGTGCCTGGAGTTTTGTGAATGAGCAGTTCTTC.

The chain couples TRBV7-3 to TRBJ2-5; TRBD1 matches at 7 bases. CDR1 and CDR2 (germline): SGHTA, FQGTGA. The junction had 8 bases not matched to a gene; V was cut back by 5 bases and J by 5 bases. CDR3 size: 14 residues. In nucleotides, the CDR3 is TGTGCCAGCAGCCGAGGGGGCGCGGAGGAGACCCAGTACTTC. This codes for CASSRGGAEETQYF.

The chain combines TRBV7-6 with TRBJ2-2; TRBD2 aligns across 8 bases. This CDR3 contains 18 residues. The V and J ends lost 4 bases and 2 bases, in that order; junction bases with no gene match: 12. CDR1 and CDR2 from the germline V gene are SGHVS and FNYEAQ. CDR3: CASSSLRGGGFNTGELFF. CDR3 in DNA: TGTGCCAGCAGCTCCCTTCGGGGGGGCGGGTTTAACACCGGGGAGCTGTTTTTT.

Ten or more counts support this clonotype. The chain recombines TRBV6-6 with TRBJ1-2; TRBD1 matches 9 bases. Germline values: CDR1 MNHNY, CDR2 SVGAGI (reference sequence). The trim removed 4 bases at V and 7 bases at J, leaving 13 bases unmatched. This CDR3 contains 16 residues. In nucleotides, the CDR3 is TGTGCCAGCAGTTCAACCAGTACAGGGGGCGCGGGTGGCTACACCTTC. It codes for CASSSTSTGGAGGYTF.

This clonotype has more than one count but fewer than ten. The chain carries TRBV5-3 and TRBJ2-7; D may be TRBD2 (6 bases). TRBV5-3 belongs to the ORF category, with a function that is uncertain. V was clipped by 2 bases and J by 7 bases, with 13 bases between them. The length of the CDR3 is 13 residues. This CDR3 is CARSFSTAGEQYF. CDR3 sequence (DNA): TGTGCCAGAAGCTTCTCCACGGCGGGGGAGCAGTACTTC.

The CDR3 sequence: CSARALDSQQETQYF. CDR3 DNA: TGCAGTGCTAGAGCCCTGGACAGCCAGCAAGAGACCCAGTACTTC. This chain links TRBV20-1 with TRBJ2-5; D possibly corresponds to TRBD1 (6 bases). V lost 1 base and J lost 2, with 14 bases in between. This CDR3 is built from 15 residues. In germline, CDR1 is DFQATT, CDR2 SNEGSKA (reference sequence).

This chain links TRBV3-1 with TRBJ2-7; D assignment may be TRBD1 or TRBD2 (5 bases each). V was pared by 6 bases and J by 0 bases, with 15 bases between. The germline V gene encodes CDR1 LGHDT and CDR2 YNNKEL (reference sequence). The CDR3 contains 15 residues. The CDR3 region has the DNA TGTGCCAGCAGGTTCCAGGGACGGAGCTCCTACGAGCAGTACTTC. Translated, it gives CASRFQGRSSYEQYF.

This clonotype was counted a few times. The chain is built from TRBV3-1 and TRBJ2-2, with TRBD2 matching 10 bases. With V trimmed by 5 bases and J by 2 bases, 5 bases remained unmatched. Germline V gene data show CDR1 as LGHDT and CDR2 as YNNKEL (reference sequence). This CDR3 comprises 16 residues. The CDR3 protein is CASSTLAGVNTGELFF. The CDR3 DNA follows: TGTGCCAGCAGCACCCTAGCGGGGGTCAACACCGGGGAGCTGTTTTTT.

In DNA, the CDR3 is TGTGCCAGCAGCCAAGATCCTGGCAGGGACGGCGAGCAGTACTTC. It yields the protein CASSQDPGRDGEQYF. V gene TRBV3-1 combines with J gene TRBJ2-7; D tentatively reads TRBD1 or TRBD2 (5 bases each). The germline V and J ends were trimmed by 0 bases and 6 bases, with 15 bases remaining between them. The CDR3 runs to 15 residues. Germline V gene sequence: CDR1 LGHDT, CDR2 YNNKEL (reference sequence).

The chain recombines TRBV20-1 with TRBJ2-3; weak D call: TRBD1 (5 bases). The CDR3 covers 11 residues. The germline V gene has CDR1 DFQATT and CDR2 SNEGSKA (reference sequence). Trimming removed 6 bases from V and 8 bases from J, with 12 bases in between. The CDR3 protein is CSAFTRGTQYF. CDR3 in DNA: TGCAGTGCCTTCACAAGGGGTACGCAGTATTTT.

The rearrangement joins TRBV20-1 to TRBJ2-7; D is perhaps TRBD2 (5 bases). CDR1 and CDR2 (germline): DFQATT, SNEGSKA (reference sequence). Trimming stripped 3 bases from V and 1 base from J, with 13 bases between. The CDR3 is 14 residues long. CDR3 region: CSARGRRRSYEQYF. In nucleotides, the CDR3 is TGCAGTGCTAGGGGCAGGAGGCGGTCCTACGAGCAGTACTTC.

The rearrangement links TRBV29-1 to TRBJ2-1; maybe TRBD2 (6 bases). CDR1 is SQVTM and CDR2 is ANQGSEA in the germline V gene. CDR3 length: 12 residues. Trimming took off 3 bases at V and 8 bases at J, with 11 bases between the two ends. The DNA for the CDR3 is TGCAGCGTTGAGGGGAGGTTGGATGAGCAGTTCTTC. It codes for CSVEGRLDEQFF.

This clonotype was counted only a few times. This chain uses TRBV24-1 with TRBJ2-2; D ambiguous. This CDR3 has 13 residues. CDR1 and CDR2 from the germline V gene are KGHDR and SFDVKD. V lost 4 bases and J lost 5, with 7 bases in between. CDR3: CATSDPKTGELFF. CDR3 nucleotide sequence: TGTGCCACCAGTGACCCCAAGACCGGGGAGCTGTTTTTT.

This clonotype was recorded a few times. J is TRBJ1-2 and V is TRBV29-1; 7 bases are shared with TRBD1. The CDR3 is 14 residues long. Germline V CDR1 and CDR2: SQVTM, ANQGSEA. V gave up 2 bases and J gave up 4 bases; unmatched junction bases: 7. The chain's CDR3 is CSVEREQGPYGYTF. The CDR3 region has the DNA TGCAGCGTTGAACGGGAACAGGGGCCCTATGGCTACACCTTC.

This clonotype was seen many times. This rearrangement joins TRBV7-9 to TRBJ1-2; D is unresolved. The CDR3 spans 15 residues. V lost 5 bases to trimming and J lost 4 bases, with 17 bases between them. Germline-derived CDR1 and CDR2 are SEHNR and FQNEAQ (reference sequence). As DNA, the CDR3 is TGTGCCAGCAGCACCACGTGGGGTTTCCTCTATGGCTACACCTTC. This sequence encodes CASSTTWGFLYGYTF.

This clonotype was seen repeatedly, ten times or more. V usage is TRBV29-1 and J usage is TRBJ1-2; D gene unclear. Germline V lookup: CDR1 SQVTM, CDR2 ANQGSEA. V was shortened by 4 bases and J by 0 bases, with 9 bases between the two germline ends. The CDR3 totals 13 residues. The CDR3 DNA follows: TGCAGCGTTGGGGCACAGACTAACTATGGCTACACCTTC. Its protein product is CSVGAQTNYGYTF.

This clonotype has ten or more counts. The rearrangement links TRBV6-5 to TRBJ1-1; 7 bases line up with TRBD1. The CDR3 runs to 16 residues. J gave up 1 base and V 5 bases, and 10 bases lay outside the gene matches. Germline assignment: CDR1 MNHEY and CDR2 SVGAGI. CDR3 sequence: CASSKNRGVTNTEAFF. CDR3 nucleotides: TGTGCCAGCAGTAAGAACAGGGGTGTCACGAACACTGAAGCTTTCTTT.

The J gene is TRBJ2-7, the V gene TRBV6-1; TRBD2 is a possible D gene (5 bases). Trimming removed 2 bases at V and 1 base at J, with 15 bases between. CDR1 MNHNS and CDR2 SASEGT come from the germline V gene. The CDR3 runs to 16 residues. The chain's CDR3 is CASSETWRTASYEQYF. The CDR3, as DNA: TGTGCCAGCAGTGAAACGTGGAGGACGGCATCCTACGAGCAGTACTTC.

At least ten counts were recorded for this clonotype. The chain combines TRBV5-6 with TRBJ2-7, with D possibly called TRBD1 or TRBD2 (5 bases each). Trimming removed 4 bases from V and 2 bases from J, with 10 bases in between. This CDR3 has 13 residues. Germline CDR1 is SGHDT and CDR2 is YYEEEE. CDR3 bases: TGTGCCAGCAGCCTGGGGGAACCCTACGAGCAGTACTTC. It codes for CASSLGEPYEQYF.

The V gene is TRBV9, the J gene TRBJ1-2; D is uncertain. The CDR3 is made up of 14 amino acids. Germline V gene lookup returns CDR1 SGDLS and CDR2 YYNGEE. Between the trimmed V and J ends, which lost 1 base and 4 bases, there was a span of 11 bases. CDR3 DNA sequence: TGTGCCAGCAGCGTAAGAGGAGCGCCCTATGGCTACACCTTC. This codes for CASSVRGAPYGYTF.